This T cell receptor beta chain was identified in a study of T-cell reconstitution after alpha-beta-depleted transplantation in children. Findings and caveats of the study: High day-60 TCRbeta diversity in some patients came from surviving recipient T cells and thymic progenitors. Counts and diversity of T cells one year after transplant came mostly from newly produced T cells.

This clonotype was recorded many times. Its antigen is unknown. During its preparation, the TCRbeta library received unique molecular identifiers. TCRdb called the PCR reads again in MiXCR, with one record for every CDR3 protein. The sample lists approximately 290,000 distinct CDR3 sequences; roughly 12% were seen once. This clonotype originated in a male patient aged 2-10 years who had a stem cell transplant for chronic granulomatous disease, so the T cells may come from the graft donor. The sequences come from peripheral blood, collected 180 days after TCRalphabeta/CD19-depleted stem cell transplant.

CDR3 residues: CSVTRNEQFF. DNA for the CDR3: TGCAGCGTTACTCGCAATGAGCAGTTCTTC. The chain recombines TRBV29-1 with TRBJ2-1; D is uncertain. The germline CDR1 and CDR2 sequences are SQVTM and ANQGSEA. Trimming removed 5 bases at V and 6 bases at J, with 5 bases between. The CDR3 length is 10 residues.